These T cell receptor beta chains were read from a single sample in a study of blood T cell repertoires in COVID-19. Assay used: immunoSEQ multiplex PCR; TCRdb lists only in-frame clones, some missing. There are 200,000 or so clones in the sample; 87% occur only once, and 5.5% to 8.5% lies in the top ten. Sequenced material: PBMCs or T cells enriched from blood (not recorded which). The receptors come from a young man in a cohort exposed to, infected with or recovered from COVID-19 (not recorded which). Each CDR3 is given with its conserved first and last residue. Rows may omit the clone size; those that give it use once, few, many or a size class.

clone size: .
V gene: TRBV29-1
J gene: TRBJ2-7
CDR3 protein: CSAHLLRPGEQYF

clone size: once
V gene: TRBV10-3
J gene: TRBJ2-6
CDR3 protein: CAISESLTSGANVLTF

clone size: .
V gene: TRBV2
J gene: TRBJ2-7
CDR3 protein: CASSGTGTSDSYEQYF

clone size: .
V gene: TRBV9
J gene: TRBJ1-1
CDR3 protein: CASSVASTVTEAFF

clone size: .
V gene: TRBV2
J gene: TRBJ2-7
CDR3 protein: CASSEGAWGSYEQYF

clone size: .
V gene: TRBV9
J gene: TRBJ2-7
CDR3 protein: CASSGGGEQYF

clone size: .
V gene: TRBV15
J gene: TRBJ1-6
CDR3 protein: CATSRDRGNSPLHF

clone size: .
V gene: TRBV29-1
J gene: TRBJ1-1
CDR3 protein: CSVDPGQGMNTEAFF

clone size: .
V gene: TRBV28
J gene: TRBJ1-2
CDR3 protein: CASTQTNYGYTF

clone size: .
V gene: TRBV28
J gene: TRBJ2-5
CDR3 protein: CASYSWGREETQYF

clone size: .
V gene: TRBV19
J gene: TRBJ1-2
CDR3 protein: CASLRQGHGYTF

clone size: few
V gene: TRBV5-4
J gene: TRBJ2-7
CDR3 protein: CASSEQGGKVAYEQYF

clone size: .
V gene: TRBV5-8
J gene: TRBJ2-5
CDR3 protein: CASSHLAGGTQETQYF

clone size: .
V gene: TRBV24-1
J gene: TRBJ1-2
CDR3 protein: CATSDSGQGDGYTF

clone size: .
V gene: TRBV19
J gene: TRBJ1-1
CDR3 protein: CASSLSGTASEAFF

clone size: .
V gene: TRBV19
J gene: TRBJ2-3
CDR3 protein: CASSIDQGTDTQYF

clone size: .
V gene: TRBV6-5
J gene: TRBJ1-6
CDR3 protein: CASNYGQGAGSPLHF

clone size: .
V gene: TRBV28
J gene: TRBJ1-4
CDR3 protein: CASSLSGQGGEKLFF

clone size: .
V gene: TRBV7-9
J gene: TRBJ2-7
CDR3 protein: CASSFSGRHEQYF

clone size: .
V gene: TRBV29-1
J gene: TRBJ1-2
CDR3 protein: CSVEYTGMGYGYTF

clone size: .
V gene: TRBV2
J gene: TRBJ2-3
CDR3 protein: CASKDWDYTDTQYF

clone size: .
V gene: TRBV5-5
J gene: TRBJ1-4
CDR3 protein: CASSRDRPDEKLFF

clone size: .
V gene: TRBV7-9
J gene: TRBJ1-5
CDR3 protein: CASSHGAGERSNQPQHF

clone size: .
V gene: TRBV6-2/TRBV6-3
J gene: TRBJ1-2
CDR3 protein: CASSFNTGGEYGYTF

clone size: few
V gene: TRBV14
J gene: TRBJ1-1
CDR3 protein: CASSLGQGVTEAFF

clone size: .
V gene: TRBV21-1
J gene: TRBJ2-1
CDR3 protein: CASSKNGGASNEQFF

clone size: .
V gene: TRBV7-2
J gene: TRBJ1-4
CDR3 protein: CASSRQFGEKLFF

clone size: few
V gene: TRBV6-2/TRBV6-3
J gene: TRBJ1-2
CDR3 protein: CASSSTDNYGYTF

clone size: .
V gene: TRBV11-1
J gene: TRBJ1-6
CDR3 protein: CASSLDGSSPLHF

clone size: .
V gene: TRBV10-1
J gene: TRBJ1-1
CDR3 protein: CASSERRGGTEAFF

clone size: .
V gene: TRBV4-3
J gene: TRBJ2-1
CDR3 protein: CASSRGTGGLNEQFF

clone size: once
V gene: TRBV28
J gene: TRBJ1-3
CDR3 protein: CASSLSNRVSGNTIYF

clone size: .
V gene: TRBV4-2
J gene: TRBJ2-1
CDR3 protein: CASSQDYAGDGIYEQFF

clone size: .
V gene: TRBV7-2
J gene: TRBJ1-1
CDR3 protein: CASSLVQRGTEAFF

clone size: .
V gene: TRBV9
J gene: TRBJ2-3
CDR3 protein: CASSVATSGGLSTDTQYF

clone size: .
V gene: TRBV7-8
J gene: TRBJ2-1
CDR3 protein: CASSQDRNNEQFF

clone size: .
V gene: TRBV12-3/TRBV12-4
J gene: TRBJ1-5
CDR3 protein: CASSSGQPQHF

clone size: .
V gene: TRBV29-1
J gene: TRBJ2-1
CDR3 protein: CSVELAGRKNEQFF

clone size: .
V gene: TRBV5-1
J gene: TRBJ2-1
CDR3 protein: CASSLEGGIGSEQFF

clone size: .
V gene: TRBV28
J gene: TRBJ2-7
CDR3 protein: CASSLFFGRTYEQYF

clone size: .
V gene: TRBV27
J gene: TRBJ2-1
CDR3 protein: CASSLLGDEQFF

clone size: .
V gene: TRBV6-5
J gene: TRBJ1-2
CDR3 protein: CASSYEGLGYTF

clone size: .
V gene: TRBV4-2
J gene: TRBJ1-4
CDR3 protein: CASSRPGATNEKLFF

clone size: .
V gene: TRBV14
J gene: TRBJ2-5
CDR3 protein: CASSQDLLAGETQYF

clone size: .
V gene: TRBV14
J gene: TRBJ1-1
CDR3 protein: CASSLLGGEGTEAFF

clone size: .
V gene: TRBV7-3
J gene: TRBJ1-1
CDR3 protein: CASSLRRGTEAFF

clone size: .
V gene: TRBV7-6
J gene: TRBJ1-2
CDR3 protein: CASSLDGVAGYTF

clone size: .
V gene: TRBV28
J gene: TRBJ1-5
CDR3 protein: CASQGTRNQPQHF

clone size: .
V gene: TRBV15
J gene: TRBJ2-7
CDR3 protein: CATSSGTGVHEQYF

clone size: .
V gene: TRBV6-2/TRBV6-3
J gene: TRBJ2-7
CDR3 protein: CASSKREYEEQYF

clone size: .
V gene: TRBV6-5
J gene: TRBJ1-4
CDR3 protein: CASRDDRINEKLFF

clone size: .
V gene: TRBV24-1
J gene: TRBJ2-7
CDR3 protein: CATSGTTRRGEQYF